The clone carrying this TCR beta chain has more than one count but fewer than ten. The target antigen is unknown. Other autoimmune disease, uncontrolled infection, pregnancy and lactation led to exclusion. This sample was taken from a study of Graves' ophthalmopathy and Graves' hyperthyroidism. CDR3 length equals 15 residues. The germline gives CDR1 SGHAT, CDR2 FQNNGV. Trimming pared 2 bases from V and 5 bases from J, leaving 12 bases between. The authors amplified TCR beta CDR3 regions, and they did so from RNA transcripts for repertoire sequencing. RT-PCR was first run with HTBI primers, then multiplex PCR in a second round. MiXCR, run by TCRdb on the multiplex PCR reads, gives a single entry per CDR3 protein. Of 650,000 to 900,000 distinct CDR3 sequences in the sample, 35% to 50% were seen once. Study-wide findings and caveats: Ophthalmopathy was separated from stable hyperthyroidism by a 13-signature model with over 85% sensitivity and around 81% specificity.

The V gene is TRBV11-2, the J gene TRBJ1-4; D not resolved. The receptor was derived from an adult man with Graves' ophthalmopathy. Sequenced input: peripheral blood. The CDR3 protein is CASSLRRQKNEKLFF. The CDR3 nucleotides are TGTGCCAGCAGCTTACGTCGGCAGAAAAATGAAAAACTGTTTTTT.